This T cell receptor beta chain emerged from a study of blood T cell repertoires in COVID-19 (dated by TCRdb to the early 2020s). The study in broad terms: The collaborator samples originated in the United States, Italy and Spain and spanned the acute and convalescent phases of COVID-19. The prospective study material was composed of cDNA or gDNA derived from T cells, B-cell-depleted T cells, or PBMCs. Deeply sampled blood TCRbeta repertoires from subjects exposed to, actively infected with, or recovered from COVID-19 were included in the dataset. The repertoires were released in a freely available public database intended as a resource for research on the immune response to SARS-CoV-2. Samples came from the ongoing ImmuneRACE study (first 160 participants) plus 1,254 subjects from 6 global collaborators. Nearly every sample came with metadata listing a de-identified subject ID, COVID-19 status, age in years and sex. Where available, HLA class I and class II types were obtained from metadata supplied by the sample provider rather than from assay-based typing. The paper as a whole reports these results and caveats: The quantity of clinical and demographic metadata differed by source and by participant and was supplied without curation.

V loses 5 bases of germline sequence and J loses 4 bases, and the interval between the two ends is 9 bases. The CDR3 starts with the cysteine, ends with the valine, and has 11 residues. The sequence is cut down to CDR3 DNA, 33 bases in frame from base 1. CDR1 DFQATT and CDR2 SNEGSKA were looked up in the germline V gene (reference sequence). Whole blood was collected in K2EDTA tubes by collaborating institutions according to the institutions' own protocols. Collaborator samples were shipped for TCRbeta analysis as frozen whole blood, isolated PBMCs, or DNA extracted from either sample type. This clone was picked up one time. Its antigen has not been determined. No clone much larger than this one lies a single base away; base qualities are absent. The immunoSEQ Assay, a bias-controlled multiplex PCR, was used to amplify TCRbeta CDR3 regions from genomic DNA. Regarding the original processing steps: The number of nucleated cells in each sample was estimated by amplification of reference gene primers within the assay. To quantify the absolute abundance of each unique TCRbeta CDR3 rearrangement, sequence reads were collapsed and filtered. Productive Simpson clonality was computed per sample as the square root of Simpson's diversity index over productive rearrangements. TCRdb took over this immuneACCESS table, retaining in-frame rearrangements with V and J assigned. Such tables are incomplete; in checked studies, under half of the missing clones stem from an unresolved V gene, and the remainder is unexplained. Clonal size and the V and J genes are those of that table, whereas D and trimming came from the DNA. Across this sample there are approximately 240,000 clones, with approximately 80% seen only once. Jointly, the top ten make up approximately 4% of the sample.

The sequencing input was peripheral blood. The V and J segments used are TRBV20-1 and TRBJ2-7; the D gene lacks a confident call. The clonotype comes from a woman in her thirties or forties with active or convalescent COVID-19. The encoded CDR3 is CSADNQYEQYV. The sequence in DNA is TGCAGTGCTGACAACCAGTACGAGCAGTACGTC.